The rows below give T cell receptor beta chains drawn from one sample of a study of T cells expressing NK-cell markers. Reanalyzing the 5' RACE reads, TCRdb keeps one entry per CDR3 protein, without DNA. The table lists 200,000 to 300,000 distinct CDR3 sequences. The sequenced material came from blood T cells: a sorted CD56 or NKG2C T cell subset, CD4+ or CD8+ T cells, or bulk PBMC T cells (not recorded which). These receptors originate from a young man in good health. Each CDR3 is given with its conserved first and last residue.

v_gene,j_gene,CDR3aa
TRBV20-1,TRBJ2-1,CSASGGQGDGYEQFF
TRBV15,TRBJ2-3,CATSGRKLSGAGADTQYF
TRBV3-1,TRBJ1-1,CASSRTNTEAFF
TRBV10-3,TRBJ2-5,CAIRGGAGLGSETQYF
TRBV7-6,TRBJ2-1,CAIRDRGSDEQFF
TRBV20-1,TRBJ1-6,CSASTSRTYNSPLHF
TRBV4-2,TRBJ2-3,CASSQEAAVLGTDTQYF
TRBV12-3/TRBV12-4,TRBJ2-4,CASSSTAILAKNIQYF
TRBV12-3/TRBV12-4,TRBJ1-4,CASSSPGRNDGEKLFF
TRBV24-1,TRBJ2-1,CATSPGQSYNEQFF
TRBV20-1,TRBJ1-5,CSARQVQGNQPQHF
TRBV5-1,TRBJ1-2,CASSLDRDTTF
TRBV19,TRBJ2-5,CASSPTGVNQYF
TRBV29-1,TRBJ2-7,CSVARRTSGEQYF
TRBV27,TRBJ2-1,CASSSIGGTGNFVNEQFF
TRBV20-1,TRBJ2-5,CSARGWGDSETQYF
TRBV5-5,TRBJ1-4,CASSITWTGRNEKLFF
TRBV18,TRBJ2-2,CASSPPQVAGELFF
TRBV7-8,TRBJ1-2,CASSVDSASAYGYTF
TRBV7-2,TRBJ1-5,CASSLETQPQHF
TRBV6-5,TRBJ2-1,CASSYSRLEGRSGQFF
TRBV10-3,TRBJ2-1,CAIRGNEDEQFF
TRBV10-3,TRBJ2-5,CAISESGQGQETQYF
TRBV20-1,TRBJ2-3,CSATTTATDTQYF
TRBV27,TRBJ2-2,CASSGTTTGELFF
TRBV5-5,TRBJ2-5,CASSLEASWIGETQYF
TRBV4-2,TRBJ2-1,CASSQAGDSLHNEQFF
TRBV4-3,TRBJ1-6,CASSQVSRAANSPLHF
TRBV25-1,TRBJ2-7,CASSHYDKSYEQYF
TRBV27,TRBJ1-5,CASSRGTTVQPQHF
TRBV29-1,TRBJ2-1,CSVELAVIYNEQFF
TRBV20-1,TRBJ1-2,CSARIPGGGYTF
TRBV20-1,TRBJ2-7,CSGVFSLYEQYF
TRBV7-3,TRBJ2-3,CASSAVQGTQYF
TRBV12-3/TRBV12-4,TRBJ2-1,CASSLGPREQFF
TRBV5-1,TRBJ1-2,CASSLVRTELYGYTF
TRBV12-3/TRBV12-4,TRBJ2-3,CASGQADTQYF
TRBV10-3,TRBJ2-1,CAISPGTSDEQFF
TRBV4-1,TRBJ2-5,CASSQGRSGRGSQYF
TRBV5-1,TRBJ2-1,CASSLAHRGISSYNEQFF
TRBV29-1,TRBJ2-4,CSVAPADIAGVNIQYF
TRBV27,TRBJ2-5,CASSPRRGRETQYF
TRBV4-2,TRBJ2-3,CASSQVSSGMTDTQYF